The clone carrying this T cell receptor (beta chain) occurred many times. One junction end disagrees with the germline gene, perhaps due to a read error. The sample belongs to a study of T cells after yellow fever vaccination. From the 5' RACE reads, TCRdb called clonotypes with MiXCR, one entry per CDR3 protein. The sample has about 320,000 distinct CDR3 sequences, 3.5% to 4.5% seen once; the top ten hold 15% to 20%. Germline loops: CDR1 SGHRS, CDR2 YFSETQ. The CDR3 covers 13 residues. This chain links TRBV5-1 with TRBJ2-5, with D possibly being TRBD2 (7 bases). The material was PBMCs, obtained 15 days after the yellow fever booster vaccination. The TCR sequence derives from a man aged 18 to 30 who received the YFV17D yellow fever vaccine. Here the CDR3 DNA reads TGTGCCAGCAGCTTAGAGGGGGGGGAGACCCAGTACTTC. It yields the protein CASSLEGGETQYF.